One sample yielded the 27 T cell receptor beta chains listed below, sequenced in a study of blood T cell repertoires in COVID-19. Produced via immunoSEQ multiplex PCR; TCRdb's table is partial and in-frame only. Of fewer than 500,000 clones in the sample, nearly 90% were seen once. Sequenced input: PBMCs or T cells enriched from blood (not recorded which). These receptors were taken from a woman between 18 and 30 years old with acute COVID-19.

This clone was seen once. The chain carries TRBV19 and TRBJ2-6; 9 positions match TRBD1. Germline V gene lookup returns CDR1 LNHDA and CDR2 SQIVND (reference sequence). The V gene end was trimmed by 3 bases and the J gene end by 11 bases; junction bases not matched to a gene: 8. The CDR3 loop spans 15 amino acids. CDR3 protein: CASSINSGTGYVLTF. CDR3 sequence (DNA): TGTGCCAGTAGTATTAACTCCGGGACAGGGTACGTCCTGACTTTC.

This chain joins TRBV7-9 and TRBJ2-1, with 14 bases that match TRBD2. CDR1 is SEHNR and CDR2 is FQNEAQ in the germline V gene (reference sequence). V lost 4 bases and J lost 4; bases outside the gene matches: 6. The CDR3 is 17 residues long. The CDR3 loop reads CASSSGTSGSIYNEQFF. The CDR3 nucleotides are TGTGCCAGCAGCTCTGGGACTAGCGGGAGTATATACAATGAGCAGTTCTTC.

V and J are TRBV5-5 and TRBJ2-5; 9 bases map to TRBD2. Germline-derived CDR1 and CDR2 are SGHKS and YYEKEE (reference sequence). J gave up 3 bases and V 0 bases, and 9 bases lay outside the gene matches. The CDR3 length is 17 residues. In DNA form, the CDR3 reads TGTGCCAGCAGCTTGGTAGCAGTAGCGGGGGTTAAAGAGACCCAGTACTTC. This gives the protein CASSLVAVAGVKETQYF.

The table lists this clone with a count of one. This chain connects TRBV6-2 or TRBV6-3 to TRBJ2-2; a weak D match, TRBD2 (6 bases). Germline lookup yields CDR1 MNHEY and CDR2 SVGEGT. There are 18 residues in the CDR3. The ends were cut back, 0 bases at V and 5 bases at J, with 19 bases in the middle. DNA for the CDR3: TGTGCCAGCAGTTACTCGATTTGGGACTCCGATTTAACCGGGGAGCTGTTTTTT. This encodes CASSYSIWDSDLTGELFF.

CDR3 sequence: CASSSGTSGRTDTQYF. The CDR3 nucleotides are TGTGCCAGCAGCTCAGGGACTAGCGGACGCACAGATACGCAGTATTTT. This chain uses TRBV9 with TRBJ2-3; 11 bases align to TRBD2. CDR1 and CDR2 from the germline V gene are SGDLS and YYNGEE. After removal of 4 bases from V and 1 base from J, the junction contained 5 bases not matched to a gene. This CDR3 region has 16 residues.

CDR3 in amino acids: CASSFQGSNQPQHF. The CDR3 DNA follows: TGTGCCAGCAGCTTCCAGGGAAGCAATCAGCCCCAGCATTTT. The J gene is TRBJ1-5, the V gene TRBV5-8; D may be TRBD1 (5 bases). Trimming cost V 2 bases and J 1 base, with 7 bases left between them. Per the germline V gene, CDR1 is SGHTS and CDR2 is YDEGEE. The CDR3 runs to 14 residues. The entire variable domain, with the rest obtained from reference TRBV5-8 and TRBJ1-5, is as follows: EAGVTQSPTHLIKTRGQQATLRCSPISGHTSVYWYQQALGLGLQFLLWYDEGEERNRGNFPPRFSGRQFPNYSSELNVNALELEDSALYLCASSFQGSNQPQHFGDGTRLSIL.

V gene TRBV11-2 combines with J gene TRBJ1-3, with a tentative D call TRBD1 (5 bases). CDR1 is SGHAT, CDR2 FQNNGV, per germline. The CDR3 spans 18 residues. Trimming took 2 bases from V and 2 from J, leaving 19 bases between them. DNA for the CDR3: TGTGCCAGCAGCTTACATCCGGACACCGCGCTGGCTGGAAACACCATATATTTT. It encodes CASSLHPDTALAGNTIYF.

The chain has TRBV18 and TRBJ2-7, with TRBD1 matching 9 bases. V was clipped by 5 bases and J by 4 bases; unmatched bases: 6. Germline CDR1 and CDR2: KGHSH and LQKENI. The CDR3 runs 14 residues. CDR3 coding DNA: TGTGCCAGCTCAGGGGGACAGGGAAGTTACGAGCAGTACTTC. It codes for CASSGGQGSYEQYF.

The J gene is TRBJ2-4, the V gene TRBV5-1; TRBD2 is a possible D gene (5 bases). The CDR3 is made up of 16 amino acids. The ends were cut back, 4 bases at V and 0 bases at J, with 14 bases in the middle. Germline lookup yields CDR1 SGHRS and CDR2 YFSETQ. The CDR3 DNA sequence: TGCGCCAGCAGCGAGACCGGGAACCTAGCCAAAAACATTCAGTACTTC. Translation: CASSETGNLAKNIQYF.

Here the CDR3 reads CASSYTGTGVAGELFF. The CDR3 DNA reads TGTGCCAGCAGTTACACCGGGACAGGGGTTGCCGGGGAGCTGTTTTTT. V gene TRBV6-5 combines with J gene TRBJ2-2; 10 nucleotides agree with TRBD1. The CDR3 has 16 amino acids. Germline V CDR1 and CDR2: MNHEY, SVGAGI. Unmatched junction bases numbered 6, after V lost 2 bases and J lost 6 bases.

This clone was observed once. V and J are TRBV24-1 and TRBJ1-1, with a tentative D call TRBD1 (5 bases). In germline, CDR1 is KGHDR, CDR2 SFDVKD. This CDR3 spans 13 amino acids. Trimming removed 5 bases at V and 8 bases at J, with 14 bases between. CDR3 DNA sequence: TGTGCCACCAGTGCCCCGGGGGAAACCGAAGCTTTCTTT. Its protein product is CATSAPGETEAFF.

The CDR3, as DNA: TGTGCCATCAGCCCTGGACAGAGCTCCTATAATTCACCCCTCCACTTT. Protein: CAISPGQSSYNSPLHF. The chain is built from TRBV10-3 and TRBJ1-6; D possibly corresponds to TRBD1 (6 bases). The CDR3 has 16 residues. Germline loops: CDR1 ENHRY, CDR2 SYGVKD. V was clipped by 6 bases and J by 0 bases, with 12 bases between them.

The chain joins TRBV9 to TRBJ2-7, with 10 bases identical to TRBD2. Germline V lookup: CDR1 SGDLS, CDR2 YYNGEE. The CDR3 is 21 residues long. The V and J ends lost 0 bases and 0 bases, in that order; junction bases with no gene match: 18. CDR3 in DNA: TGTGCCAGCAGCGTAGACCTCCTTAGCGGGAGGTCGAAATGTAGCTCCTACGAGCAGTACTTC. Translating it yields CASSVDLLSGRSKCSSYEQYF.

V and J are TRBV6-5 and TRBJ2-7; 11 nucleotides agree with TRBD1. V gave up 6 bases and J gave up 0 bases; unmatched junction bases: 4. The length of the CDR3 is 15 residues. CDR1 and CDR2 from the germline V gene are MNHEY and SVGAGI. This chain's CDR3 is CASSSGTGGSYEQYF. The CDR3 DNA is TGTGCCAGCAGCTCCGGGACAGGGGGCTCCTACGAGCAGTACTTC.

The CDR3: CASSQETARDRDTEAFF. In nucleotides, the CDR3 is TGTGCCAGCAGCCAAGAGACCGCGCGGGACAGGGACACTGAAGCTTTCTTT. The chain combines TRBV3-1 (or the pseudogene TRBV3-2) with TRBJ1-1; 9 bases line up with TRBD1. Germline lookup yields CDR1 LGHDT and CDR2 YNNKEL (reference sequence). J was trimmed by 3 bases and V by 0 bases; bases with no gene match: 8. The CDR3 spans 17 residues.

J is TRBJ2-5 and V is TRBV20-1; 11 positions agree with TRBD2. The CDR3 runs to 14 residues. After removal of 3 bases from V and 4 bases from J, the junction contained 4 bases not matched to a gene. CDR1 is DFQATT and CDR2 is SNEGSKA in the germline V gene (reference sequence). The CDR3 DNA follows: TGCAGTGCTAGTACCACTAGCGGGGGAGAGACCCAGTACTTC. This codes for CSASTTSGGETQYF.

The chain links TRBV19 to TRBJ1-2, with unresolved D. This CDR3 contains 16 residues. Deletions cut 5 bases from V and 4 bases from J, with 20 bases between. Germline lookup yields CDR1 LNHDA and CDR2 SQIVND (reference sequence). The CDR3 sequence is CASSASLSGNLYGYTF. The CDR3 DNA follows: TGTGCCAGTAGTGCCTCCCTCAGTGGCAACCTCTATGGCTACACCTTC.

This clone was detected once. This chain links TRBV15 with TRBJ2-7; 10 bases match TRBD2. The germline CDR1 and CDR2 sequences are LNHNV and YYDKDF (reference sequence). The CDR3 has 16 amino acids. The V gene end was trimmed by 0 bases and the J gene end by 7 bases; junction bases not matched to a gene: 9. In DNA, the CDR3 is TGTGCCACCAGCAGAGATCTCGGACTAGCGGATGAGGAGCAGTACTTC. Protein sequence: CATSRDLGLADEEQYF.

The CDR3 sequence: CASSRGWSGELFF. The CDR3 bases are TGTGCCAGCAGCCGGGGATGGTCCGGGGAGCTGTTTTTT. The chain is built from TRBV12-3 or TRBV12-4 and TRBJ2-2; D might be TRBD2 (5 bases). Trimming took off 6 bases at V and 6 bases at J, with 11 bases between the two ends. The CDR3 contains 13 residues.

The count of this clone is one. The V gene is TRBV27, the J gene TRBJ2-1; 7 positions match TRBD2. V lost 6 bases to trimming and J lost 3 bases; unmatched junction nucleotides: 5. The CDR3 is made up of 14 amino acids. The germline CDR1 and CDR2 sequences are MNHEY and SMNVEV (reference sequence). The CDR3 sequence is CASRKRDYYNEQFF. The CDR3 region has the DNA TGTGCCAGCAGAAAACGGGACTACTACAATGAGCAGTTCTTC.

The rearrangement links TRBV5-4 to TRBJ2-2, with 7 bases aligning to TRBD2. The CDR3 covers 13 residues. V was pared by 2 bases and J by 7 bases, with 2 bases of the junction left unmatched. CDR1 is SGHNT, CDR2 YYREEE, per germline (reference sequence). The CDR3 DNA follows: TGTGCCAGCAGCTTCGAGCGGGGCGGGGAGCTGTTTTTT. Its translation is CASSFERGGELFF. Combining the CDR3 with reference TRBV5-4 and TRBJ2-2 gives the whole variable domain ETGVTQSPTHLIKTRGQQVTLRCSSQSGHNTVSWYQQALGQGPQFIFQYYREEENGRGNFPPRFSGLQFPNYSSELNVNALELDDSALYLCASSFERGGELFFGEGSRLTVL.

The chain has TRBV7-8 and TRBJ1-1; D not certain. CDR1 and CDR2 (germline): SGHVS, FQNEAQ. V lost 1 base and J lost 5, with 8 bases in between. The CDR3 runs to 13 residues. The DNA for the CDR3 is TGTGCCAGCAGCTTAGAAAGCAGGACTGAAGCTTTCTTT. Translating gives CASSLESRTEAFF.

This chain links TRBV11-2 with TRBJ2-1, with D perhaps TRBD2 (6 bases). Trimming left V 5 bases short and J 0 bases short, with 17 bases between. Germline V CDR1 and CDR2: SGHAT, FQNNGV. The CDR3 consists of 17 residues. DNA of the CDR3: TGTGCCAGCAGCCGTTCGGTCGGCGGGGACTCCTACAATGAGCAGTTCTTC. Residues: CASSRSVGGDSYNEQFF.

The chain links TRBV28 to TRBJ1-1; D gene unclear. Trimming took off 5 bases at V and 1 base at J, with 8 bases between the two ends. The germline V gene has CDR1 MDHEN and CDR2 SYDVKM. The CDR3 is 13 amino acids. In DNA form, the CDR3 reads TGTGCCAGCAGTCCAAGCAAGAACACTGAAGCTTTCTTT. Its protein product is CASSPSKNTEAFF. The whole variable domain, remainder taken from reference TRBV28 and TRBJ1-1, is DVKVTQSSRYLVKRTGEKVFLECVQDMDHENMFWYRQDPGLGLRLIYFSYDVKMKEKGDIPEGYSVSREKKERFSLILESASTNQTSMYLCASSPSKNTEAFFGQGTRLTVV.

The V and J genes are TRBV15 and TRBJ1-5; the D gene is possibly TRBD1 (5 bases). Germline-derived CDR1 and CDR2 are LNHNV and YYDKDF (reference sequence). V was cut by 0 bases and J by 5 bases, with 14 bases left in between. The CDR3 sequence is 16 residues long. CDR3 loop: CATSRDWSGGHQPQHF. Written as DNA, the CDR3 is TGTGCCACCAGCAGAGATTGGTCGGGGGGACATCAGCCCCAGCATTTT.

The gene calls are TRBV6-5 and TRBJ2-2; D may be TRBD1 (7 bases). Germline values: CDR1 MNHEY, CDR2 SVGAGI. The germline V and J ends were trimmed by 5 bases and 1 base, with 8 bases remaining between them. The CDR3 length is 14 residues. Written as DNA, the CDR3 is TGTGCCAGCAGTCAGGGGGGGAACACCGGGGAGCTGTTTTTT. Its translation: CASSQGGNTGELFF.

V is TRBV19 and J is TRBJ2-1; 9 positions agree with TRBD1. Germline-derived CDR1 and CDR2 are LNHDA and SQIVND (reference sequence). This CDR3 is 15 amino acids long. Trimming cost V 7 bases and J 7 bases; bases outside gene matches: 11. The CDR3 DNA sequence: TGTGCCAGTAACCCTCCCGGGACAGGGTCGAATGAGCAGTTCTTC. Translated, it gives CASNPPGTGSNEQFF.